What follows are 9 T cell receptor beta chains derived from one specimen sequenced in a study of T cell repertoires in ileal Crohn's disease. As for time point: inflamed ileum from the surgical specimen. The method was immunoSEQ multiplex PCR; TCRdb's version includes in-frame clones alone and lacks a portion of them. The sample gives about 4,500 clones, approximately 76% of which show up once; roughly 7.4% is in the top ten. The sample taken for sequencing was ileal tissue. These receptors all come from an adult with Crohn's disease.

The chain has TRBV6-5 and TRBJ1-1; TRBD1 agrees at 7 bases. There are 15 residues in the CDR3. Germline V gene sequence: CDR1 MNHEY, CDR2 SVGAGI. Losses at the gene ends were 2 bases for V and 2 bases for J; bases not matched to a gene: 5. The CDR3 DNA reads as TGTGCCAGCAGTTACGGTTGGACAGGCAACACTGAAGCTTTCTTT. Amino acids: CASSYGWTGNTEAFF.

This clone occurred a few times. The rearrangement links TRBV6-5 to TRBJ2-7, with D possibly TRBD2 on 6 matching bases. CDR1 is MNHEY, CDR2 SVGAGI, per germline. With 4 bases removed from V and 2 bases from J, the gap between germline ends came to 12 bases. This CDR3 comprises 14 residues. The CDR3 DNA follows: TGTGCCAGCAGTTTATCGGGGGACCCCTACGAGCAGTACTTC. It codes for CASSLSGDPYEQYF.

The chain carries TRBV30 and TRBJ2-3; 9 nucleotides line up with TRBD1. The CDR3 runs 16 residues. V shed 2 bases, J shed 2 bases, and the junction held 8 bases outside the gene matches. CDR1 GTSNPN and CDR2 SVGIG come from the germline V gene (reference sequence). The chain's CDR3 is CAWSHAGTGNTDTQYF. In nucleotides, the CDR3 is TGTGCCTGGAGTCACGCCGGGACAGGGAACACAGATACGCAGTATTTT.

This clone was observed a few times. The chain carries TRBV27 and TRBJ1-5, with 7 bases matching TRBD1. J was trimmed by 2 bases and V by 5 bases; bases with no gene match: 9. Germline values: CDR1 MNHEY, CDR2 SMNVEV (reference sequence). There are 16 residues in the CDR3. CDR3 sequence (DNA): TGTGCCAGCAGTCGACAGGGTAATTTGCGCAATCAGCCCCAGCATTTT. Encoded protein: CASSRQGNLRNQPQHF.

This clone was picked up a small number of times. V gene TRBV9 combines with J gene TRBJ2-2; D is ambiguous. V lost 4 bases and J lost 4, with 8 bases in between. This CDR3 region has 13 residues. CDR1 and CDR2 from the germline V gene are SGDLS and YYNGEE. CDR3 protein: CASSFQITGELFF. CDR3 DNA sequence: TGTGCCAGCAGCTTCCAGATCACCGGGGAGCTGTTTTTT. The whole variable domain, remainder taken from reference TRBV9 and TRBJ2-2, is DSGVTQTPKHLITATGQRVTLRCSPRSGDLSVYWYQQSLDQGLQFLIQYYNGEERAKGNILERFSAQQFPDLHSELNLSSLELGDSALYFCASSFQITGELFFGEGSRLTVL.

The rearrangement links TRBV4-3 to TRBJ2-1, with D possibly being TRBD1 (5 bases). Germline V gene lookup returns CDR1 LGHNA and CDR2 YSLEER. The length of the CDR3 is 13 residues. The V end was cut by 2 bases, the J end by 8 bases, with 10 bases between. CDR3 loop: CASSQRQYHEQFF. The CDR3 DNA sequence: TGCGCCAGCAGCCAACGACAGTACCATGAGCAGTTCTTC.

The chain couples TRBV5-1 to TRBJ1-1; D possibly corresponds to TRBD1 (5 bases). The CDR3 is 12 residues long. Trimming removed 4 bases at V and 8 bases at J, with 12 bases between. The germline V gene has CDR1 SGHRS and CDR2 YFSETQ. CDR3 region: CASSMEGWEAFF. CDR3 bases: TGCGCCAGCAGCATGGAGGGGTGGGAAGCTTTCTTT.

The CDR3 sequence is CASSVAPGQGYNEQFF. The DNA for the CDR3 is TGTGCCAGCAGCGTAGCCCCGGGACAGGGGTACAATGAGCAGTTCTTC. The rearrangement links TRBV9 to TRBJ2-1, with 10 nucleotides matching TRBD1. Germline V gives CDR1 SGDLS, CDR2 YYNGEE. The CDR3 consists of 16 residues. J was trimmed by 4 bases and V by 0 bases; bases with no gene match: 4.

The chain has TRBV7-6 and TRBJ2-5; D might be TRBD1 (6 bases). Trimming stripped 5 bases from V and 5 bases from J, with 21 bases between. Germline CDR1 is SGHVS and CDR2 is FNYEAQ. This CDR3 is 16 amino acids long. CDR3 bases: TGTGCCAGCAGCCCCGCGCTGGCAGGGGCTGTGGAGACCCAGTACTTC. It encodes CASSPALAGAVETQYF.